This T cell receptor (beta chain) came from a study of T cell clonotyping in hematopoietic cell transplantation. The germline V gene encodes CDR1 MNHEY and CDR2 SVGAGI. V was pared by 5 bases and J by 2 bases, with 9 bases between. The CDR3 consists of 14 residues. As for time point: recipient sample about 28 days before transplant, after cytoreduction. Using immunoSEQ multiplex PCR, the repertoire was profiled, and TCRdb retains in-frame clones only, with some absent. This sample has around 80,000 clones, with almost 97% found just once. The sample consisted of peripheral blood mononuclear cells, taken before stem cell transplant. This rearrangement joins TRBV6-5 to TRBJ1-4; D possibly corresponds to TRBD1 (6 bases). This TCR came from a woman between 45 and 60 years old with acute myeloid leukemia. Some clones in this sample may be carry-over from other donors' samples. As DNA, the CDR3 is TGTGCCAGCAGTGCCAGGGGCACTAATGAAAAACTGTTTTTT. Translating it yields CASSARGTNEKLFF.